These 21 T cell receptor beta chains were all obtained from the same sample, sequenced in a study of T cell responses to AZD1222 COVID-19 vaccine (dated by TCRdb to the early 2020s). Reading the label with the study, this specimen's time point is: about 28 days (+/-7) after the second vaccine dose. The library was prepared using the immunoSEQ multiplex PCR assay. TCRdb's version of the immuneACCESS table is confined to in-frame rearrangements and falls short of the full clone set. An unresolved V gene accounts for under half of the shortfall where checked; the remainder is of unknown origin. The sample records 95,000 or so clones, roughly 90% of which are singletons. The top ten hold around 8% of the sample. This specimen was peripheral blood, taken 28 days after the second AZD1222 dose. The receptors shown here come from an adult who received the AZD1222 COVID-19 vaccine.

This clone has a single count. In nucleotides, the CDR3 is TGTGCCAGCAGCCAAGATTCGGGGCTTCAGGATGAGCAGTTCTTC. This sequence encodes CASSQDSGLQDEQFF. V is TRBV4-2 and J is TRBJ2-1; the D call may be TRBD1 or TRBD2 (5 bases each). CDR3 size: 15 residues. V was clipped by 0 bases and J by 8 bases, with 14 bases between them. The V gene's germline CDR1 is LGHNA and CDR2 YNFKEQ.

The chain uses TRBV7-2 and TRBJ2-7, with D unclear. The CDR3 is 13 residues long. Trimming took off 2 bases at V and 2 bases at J, with 7 bases between the two ends. The germline gives CDR1 SGHTA, CDR2 FQGNSA. CDR3 amino acids: CASSLTKAYEQYF. The CDR3 nucleotides are TGTGCCAGCAGCTTAACTAAAGCCTACGAGCAGTACTTC.

The chain has TRBV9 and TRBJ1-4; D unresolved. The CDR3 is 15 amino acids. The V gene lost 4 bases and the J gene lost 7 bases, with 17 bases spanning the gap. Germline CDR1 SGDLS, CDR2 YYNGEE. The CDR3 spells CASSSGVGYSEKLFF. DNA for the CDR3: TGTGCCAGCAGCTCCGGAGTAGGCTATAGTGAAAAACTGTTTTTT.

The chain joins TRBV19 to TRBJ1-5; D might be TRBD1 (5 bases). V was pared by 3 bases and J by 5 bases, with 14 bases between. This CDR3 contains 15 residues. Germline V CDR1 and CDR2: LNHDA, SQIVND (reference sequence). CDR3 in amino acids: CASSITPSGDQPQHF. CDR3 sequence (DNA): TGTGCCAGTAGTATTACCCCTTCGGGGGATCAGCCCCAGCATTTT.

The rearrangement links TRBV10-1 to TRBJ2-3; 10 bases align to TRBD2. The CDR3 consists of 15 residues. In germline, CDR1 is WNHNN, CDR2 SYGVQD (reference sequence). V was clipped by 5 bases and J by 1 base; unmatched bases: 3. CDR3 nucleotides: TGCGCCAGCAGTTCCGGGACTAGCGGCACAGATACGCAGTATTTT. It translates to CASSSGTSGTDTQYF.

The chain carries TRBV2 and TRBJ2-3; D may be TRBD2 (6 bases). CDR3 size: 16 residues. Trimming cost V 4 bases and J 2 bases, with 16 bases left between them. Germline CDR1 SNHLY, CDR2 FYNNEI. CDR3 DNA sequence: TGTGCCAGCAGTGGGGAGCGGGTTGGCCCCACAGATACGCAGTATTTT. Amino acid sequence: CASSGERVGPTDTQYF.

The chain employs TRBV30 and TRBJ2-7; possibly TRBD2 for D (5 bases). This CDR3 region has 12 residues. CDR1 and CDR2 (germline): GTSNPN, SVGIG (reference sequence). V lost 0 bases and J lost 7, with 10 bases in between. The CDR3: CAWSVLTGEQYF. CDR3 DNA: TGTGCCTGGAGTGTATTAACGGGGGAGCAGTACTTC.

V usage is TRBV10-1 and J usage is TRBJ1-1; tentative D call: TRBD1 (5 bases). The CDR3 totals 13 residues. V was trimmed by 0 bases and J by 4 bases, leaving 6 bases between them. CDR1 and CDR2 from the germline V gene are WNHNN and SYGVQD (reference sequence). The CDR3 loop is CASSESRGTEAFF. The CDR3 DNA follows: TGCGCCAGCAGTGAGTCGAGGGGCACTGAAGCTTTCTTT.

The CDR3 DNA sequence: TGTGCCAGCAGCGCCCCCATAAGTGGAGGGCGGGGAGGCTACACCTTC. This translates into CASSAPISGGRGGYTF. The chain links TRBV9 to TRBJ1-2; D gene uncertain. Germline values: CDR1 SGDLS, CDR2 YYNGEE. The length of the CDR3 is 16 residues. Trimming pared 3 bases from V and 8 bases from J, leaving 23 bases between.

V usage is TRBV10-1 and J usage is TRBJ1-5, with 7 nucleotides matching TRBD1. This CDR3 is built from 13 residues. V lost 10 bases to trimming and J lost 7 bases; unmatched junction nucleotides: 10. Germline V gene data show CDR1 as WNHNN and CDR2 as SYGVQD (reference sequence). CDR3 bases: TGCGCCACTCCTAAGGGGGCAAAGCAGCCCCAGCATTTT. Protein product: CATPKGAKQPQHF.

This chain's CDR3 is CASSTPTQATNEKLFF. CDR3 DNA sequence: TGTGCCAGCAGTACGCCGACCCAAGCAACTAATGAAAAACTGTTTTTT. The gene calls are TRBV28 and TRBJ1-4; D is ambiguous. The CDR3 is 16 amino acids. CDR1 is MDHEN, CDR2 SYDVKM, per germline. V was cut by 5 bases and J by 0 bases, with 13 bases left in between.

This clone has a single count. The chain combines TRBV10-1 with TRBJ1-1; a weak D match, TRBD1 (5 bases). Germline lookup yields CDR1 WNHNN and CDR2 SYGVQD (reference sequence). This CDR3 has 13 amino acids. Trimming removed 4 bases at V and 5 bases at J, with 11 bases between. As DNA, the CDR3 is TGCGCCAGCAGTGCCCAATGGGGGACTGAAGCTTTCTTT. Translation gives CASSAQWGTEAFF.

The chain couples TRBV6-1 to TRBJ2-1; 7 bases are shared with TRBD2. The V gene end was trimmed by 0 bases and the J gene end by 7 bases; junction bases not matched to a gene: 3. The CDR3 sequence is 14 residues long. The V gene's germline CDR1 is MNHNS and CDR2 SASEGT. The CDR3: CASSEAGRVNEQFF. CDR3 sequence (DNA): TGTGCCAGCAGTGAAGCGGGGAGGGTAAATGAGCAGTTCTTC.

This clone was picked up a small number of times. The genes are TRBV5-1 and TRBJ1-6; D might be TRBD1 (5 bases). V was cut by 0 bases and J by 8 bases, with 12 bases left in between. Germline assignment: CDR1 SGHRS and CDR2 YFSETQ. There are 15 residues in the CDR3. The chain's CDR3 is CASSLEGTGDSPLHF. CDR3 sequence (DNA): TGCGCCAGCAGCTTGGAGGGCACGGGGGATTCACCCCTCCACTTT.

This clone occurred once. The chain uses TRBV21-1 and TRBJ1-6; no check of the table's D call, TRBD1, against the DNA was made. TRBV21-1 is reported as a pseudogene. CDR3 size: 17 residues. The DNA of the CDR3 is TGTGCCAGCAGCAAATTAAGGGCCTGGACAGGAGGATCACCCCTCCACTTT. This translates into CASSKLRAWTGGSPLHF.

This chain links TRBV19 with TRBJ1-5; 7 bases line up with TRBD1. Germline values: CDR1 LNHDA, CDR2 SQIVND (reference sequence). J gave up 4 bases and V 8 bases, and 5 bases lay outside the gene matches. This CDR3 contains 13 residues. CDR3 protein: CASAGTVNQPQHF. CDR3 coding DNA: TGTGCCAGTGCCGGGACAGTTAATCAGCCCCAGCATTTT. The full variable domain, its missing parts supplied by reference TRBV19 and TRBJ1-5, is DGGITQSPKYLFRKEGQNVTLSCEQNLNHDAMYWYRQDPGQGLRLIYYSQIVNDFQKGDIAEGYSVSREKKESFPLTVTSAQKNPTAFYLCASAGTVNQPQHFGDGTRLSIL.

V is TRBV12-3 or TRBV12-4 and J is TRBJ1-1; tentatively, D is TRBD1 (6 bases). This CDR3 has 12 amino acids. V lost 6 bases and J lost 5, with 10 bases in between. The CDR3 DNA follows: TGTGCCAGCAGGCCGGGGGCAACTGAAGCTTTCTTT. It yields the protein CASRPGATEAFF.

V is TRBV27 and J is TRBJ2-1; 8 bases fit TRBD1. V was pared by 1 base and J by 9 bases, with 11 bases of the junction left unmatched. The CDR3 extends over 16 amino acids. The V gene's germline CDR1 is MNHEY and CDR2 SMNVEV (reference sequence). CDR3 in amino acids: CASSLYRAGGRSEQFF. The CDR3 DNA sequence: TGTGCCAGCAGTTTATACCGGGCAGGGGGCCGTAGTGAGCAGTTCTTC.

This clone appeared a single time. V usage is TRBV6-5 and J usage is TRBJ1-4; 7 positions match TRBD1. This CDR3 has 15 amino acids. The junction had 8 bases not matched to a gene; V was cut back by 2 bases and J by 8 bases. In germline, CDR1 is MNHEY, CDR2 SVGAGI. The CDR3 reads CASSYLSGGGEKLFF. The CDR3 DNA is TGTGCCAGCAGTTACCTTTCAGGGGGAGGAGAAAAACTGTTTTTT.

V gene TRBV7-9 combines with J gene TRBJ2-3; 9 nucleotides line up with TRBD1. Germline V gene sequence: CDR1 SEHNR, CDR2 FQNEAQ (reference sequence). Germline trimming cut 4 bases from V and 6 bases from J; bases unmatched to any gene: 5. This CDR3 comprises 14 residues. Here the CDR3 reads CASSSTGGRDTQYF. The CDR3 DNA follows: TGTGCCAGCAGCTCGACAGGGGGAAGGGATACGCAGTATTTT.

V gene TRBV10-2 combines with J gene TRBJ2-4; tentative D call: TRBD2 (6 bases). Trimming removed 9 bases from V and 0 bases from J, with 15 bases in between. This CDR3 has 15 residues. Per the germline V gene, CDR1 is WSHSY and CDR2 is SAAADI. CDR3 sequence (DNA): TGCGCCAGTAAAAGCACGGGACTAGCCAAAAACATTCAGTACTTC. It yields the protein CASKSTGLAKNIQYF.